Sequencing of this T cell receptor (beta chain) was carried out in a study of blood T cell repertoires in COVID-19. As for the study in general: Samples of COVID-19 (acute and convalescent) were obtained from the United States, Italy and Spain.

Under the authors' procedure: Amplification with reference gene primers provided the estimates of nucleated cell counts. Only in-frame clones appear in the TCRdb table, and some are missing; sequencing was by immunoSEQ multiplex PCR. V, J and clone size are those of that table, while D and trimming were read from the DNA. The table shows about 62,000 clones, with over 60% occurring only once. The germline V gene has CDR1 LNHNV and CDR2 YYDKDF (reference sequence). V lost 5 bases and J 7 bases, leaving 18 bases between the germline ends. The CDR3 length is 15 residues. The TCR originated in a woman aged 45-59 years with active or convalescent COVID-19. The chain links TRBV15 to TRBJ1-3, with TRBD1 as a possible D gene (6 bases). The sequenced sample was peripheral blood. The CDR3 is CATSGEGDLANTIYF. CDR3 in DNA: TGTGCCACCAGCGGGGAGGGGGACCTGGCGAACACCATATATTTT.